Presented here are 11 T cell receptor beta chains from one specimen sequenced in a study of blood T cell repertoires in COVID-19. Using immunoSEQ multiplex PCR, the repertoire was profiled, and TCRdb retains in-frame clones only, with some absent. The sample lists around 200,000 clones, 80% to 90% occurring once. The sample was peripheral blood. The origin of the receptors is a man aged 35-49 years with active or convalescent COVID-19.

This clone has just a few counts. DNA of the CDR3: TGCGCCAGCAGCTTACAAAAAGCGGGGGGGCGGTCAGATACGCAGTATTTT. As protein: CASSLQKAGGRSDTQYF. This chain joins TRBV5-1 and TRBJ2-3; 10 bases match TRBD2. From germline, CDR1 is SGHRS and CDR2 YFSETQ. The CDR3 extends over 17 amino acids. J lost 4 bases, V lost 2 bases, and 10 bases had no gene match. The variable domain in full, with the rest retrieved from reference TRBV5-1 and TRBJ2-3, is KAGVTQTPRYLIKTRGQQVTLSCSPISGHRSVSWYQQTPGQGLQFLFEYFSETQRNKGNFPGRFSGRQFSNSRSEMNVSTLELGDSALYLCASSLQKAGGRSDTQYFGPGTRLTVL.

The chain links TRBV3-1 (or the pseudogene TRBV3-2) to TRBJ2-1; 7 nucleotides match TRBD2. The CDR3 contains 16 residues. V gave up 0 bases and J gave up 5 bases; unmatched junction bases: 7. CDR1 and CDR2 from the germline V gene are LGHDT and YNNKEL (reference sequence). CDR3 nucleotide sequence: TGTGCCAGCAGCCAAGACCTGCGGGGGAGCAACAATGAGCAGTTCTTC. As protein: CASSQDLRGSNNEQFF.

This chain connects TRBV19 to TRBJ1-2; TRBD1 agrees at 7 bases. Trimming removed 2 bases from V and 8 bases from J; junction bases left unmatched: 17. This CDR3 is 17 amino acids long. Germline V gives CDR1 LNHDA, CDR2 SQIVND (reference sequence). The CDR3, as DNA: TGTGCCAGTAGTATACTGCTGACAGGGTTTCTCGGTGAGGGCTACACCTTC. This gives the protein CASSILLTGFLGEGYTF.

The chain employs TRBV2 and TRBJ2-1, with a possible D match to TRBD2 (6 bases). CDR1 and CDR2 from the germline V gene are SNHLY and FYNNEI. V shed 4 bases and J shed 6 bases, with 19 bases lying between them. This CDR3 has 16 residues. The CDR3 spells CASSGRGSSVPNEQFF. The CDR3, as DNA: TGTGCCAGCAGTGGGAGAGGCTCTAGCGTACCCAATGAGCAGTTCTTC.

The chain carries TRBV30 and TRBJ1-2; a weak D match, TRBD1 (6 bases). There are 14 residues in the CDR3. Germline CDR1 GTSNPN, CDR2 SVGIG (reference sequence). Trimming shortened V by 3 bases and J by 8 bases, and 19 bases separated the two germline ends. The CDR3 DNA is TGTGCCTGGAGGGCCCTGGACAGAGAGGAAGGCTACACCTTC. It encodes CAWRALDREEGYTF.

This clone was recorded a few times. This chain's CDR3 is CASSFGQEYGYTF. The CDR3 DNA sequence: TGTGCCAGCAGCTTCGGCCAGGAATATGGCTACACCTTC. The rearrangement uses TRBV7-2 and TRBJ1-2; D is undetermined. Germline assignment: CDR1 SGHTA and CDR2 FQGNSA. The V end was cut by 3 bases, the J end by 5 bases, with 10 bases between. The CDR3 has 13 amino acids.

This clone was picked up a small number of times. The chain has TRBV29-1 and TRBJ1-1, with D maybe TRBD1 (6 bases). Germline assignment: CDR1 SQVTM and CDR2 ANQGSEA. This CDR3 has 14 amino acids. With 4 bases removed from V and 0 bases from J, the gap between germline ends came to 12 bases. CDR3 in DNA: TGCAGCGTTGGAACAGGGCTAGTGAACACTGAAGCTTTCTTT. This encodes CSVGTGLVNTEAFF.

This clone was seen just once. V is TRBV6-5 and J is TRBJ2-5; TRBD2 is a possible D gene (6 bases). The CDR3 consists of 15 residues. The V gene's germline CDR1 is MNHEY and CDR2 SVGAGI. The V gene lost 5 bases and the J gene lost 2 bases, with 15 bases spanning the gap. The CDR3 reads CASSLMGGRQETQYF. The DNA of the CDR3 is TGTGCCAGCAGTCTGATGGGGGGTCGACAAGAGACCCAGTACTTC.

This chain uses TRBV11-2 with TRBJ1-1; the D gene is possibly TRBD1 (6 bases). This CDR3 contains 15 residues. Trimming shortened V by 1 base and J by 0 bases, and 9 bases separated the two germline ends. Per the germline V gene, CDR1 is SGHAT and CDR2 is FQNNGV. CDR3 residues: CASSLAGGLNTEAFF. The CDR3 coding sequence is TGTGCCAGCAGCTTAGCGGGGGGGCTGAACACTGAAGCTTTCTTT.

The genes are TRBV2 and TRBJ2-5; 10 positions agree with TRBD1. V lost 7 bases and J lost 2; bases outside the gene matches: 10. Per the germline V gene, CDR1 is SNHLY and CDR2 is FYNNEI. CDR3 length equals 16 residues. The CDR3 spells CASTMGGTGEQETQYF. The DNA for the CDR3 is TGTGCCAGCACCATGGGGGGGACAGGGGAACAAGAGACCCAGTACTTC.

The chain couples TRBV7-2 to TRBJ2-7; D is possibly TRBD1 (6 bases). This CDR3 has 13 residues. Trimming shortened V by 4 bases and J by 2 bases, and 9 bases separated the two germline ends. From germline, CDR1 is SGHTA and CDR2 FQGNSA. CDR3 sequence: CASSSRTAYEQYF. The CDR3 nucleotides read TGTGCCAGCAGCTCCCGGACAGCCTACGAGCAGTACTTC.